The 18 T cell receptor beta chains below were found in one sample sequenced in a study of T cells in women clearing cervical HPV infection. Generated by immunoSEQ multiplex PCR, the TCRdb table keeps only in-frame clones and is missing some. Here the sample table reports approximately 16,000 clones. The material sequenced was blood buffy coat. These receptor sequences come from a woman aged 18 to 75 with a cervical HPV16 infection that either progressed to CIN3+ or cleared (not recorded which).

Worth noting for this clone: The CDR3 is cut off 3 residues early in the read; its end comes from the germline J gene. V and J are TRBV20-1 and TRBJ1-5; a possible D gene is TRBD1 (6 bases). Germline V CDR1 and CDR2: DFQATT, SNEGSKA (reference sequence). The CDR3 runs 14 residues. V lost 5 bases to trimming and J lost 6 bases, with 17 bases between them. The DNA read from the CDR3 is TGCAGTGCTCGGGAAGGGGGTAAGTTTCAGCCC. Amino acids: CSAREGGKFQP. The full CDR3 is CSAREGGKFQPQHF.

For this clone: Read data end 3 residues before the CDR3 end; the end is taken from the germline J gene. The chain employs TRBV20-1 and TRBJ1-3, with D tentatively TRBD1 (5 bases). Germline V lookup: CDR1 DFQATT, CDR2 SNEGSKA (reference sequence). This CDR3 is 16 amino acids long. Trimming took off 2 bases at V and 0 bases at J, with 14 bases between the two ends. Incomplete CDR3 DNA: TGCAGTGCTAGAACCCACGGGACTGTCTCTGGAAACACC. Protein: CSARTHGTVSGNT. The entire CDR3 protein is CSARTHGTVSGNTIYF.

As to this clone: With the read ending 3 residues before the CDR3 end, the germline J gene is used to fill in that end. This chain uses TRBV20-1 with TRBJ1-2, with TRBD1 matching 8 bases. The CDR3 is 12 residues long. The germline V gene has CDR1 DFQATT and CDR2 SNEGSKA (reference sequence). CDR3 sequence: CSARGTGTSYTF. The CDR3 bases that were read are TGCAGTGCTAGAGGGACAGGGACGAGC.

The CDR3 bases that were read are TGTGCCTGGAGCGGGTCCACAGGGGCCTATGGC. Protein product: CAWSGSTGAYG. The whole CDR3 sequence reads CAWSGSTGAYGYTF. V and J are TRBV30 and TRBJ1-2; 7 bases are a match to TRBD1. The read is 3 residues too short to cover the CDR3 end, so that end is filled in from the germline J gene. From germline, CDR1 is GTSNPN and CDR2 SVGIG (reference sequence). Trimming at V came to 3 bases and at J to 4 bases, leaving 8 bases not matched to a gene. CDR3 length equals 14 residues.

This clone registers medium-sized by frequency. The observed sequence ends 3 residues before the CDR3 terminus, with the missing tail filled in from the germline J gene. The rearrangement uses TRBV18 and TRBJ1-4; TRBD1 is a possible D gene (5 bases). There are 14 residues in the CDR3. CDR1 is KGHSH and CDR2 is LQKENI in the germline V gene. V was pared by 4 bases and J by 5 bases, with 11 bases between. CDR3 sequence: CASSRSSGNEKLFF. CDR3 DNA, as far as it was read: TGTGCCAGCTCACGGTCCTCAGGGAATGAAAAA.

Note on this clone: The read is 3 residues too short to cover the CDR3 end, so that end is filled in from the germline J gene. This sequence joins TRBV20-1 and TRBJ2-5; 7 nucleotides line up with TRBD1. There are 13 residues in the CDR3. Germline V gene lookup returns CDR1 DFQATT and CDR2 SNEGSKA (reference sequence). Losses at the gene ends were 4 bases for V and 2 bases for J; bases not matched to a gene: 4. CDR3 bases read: TGCAGTGCTAAAGGGGGCGGGCAAGAGACC. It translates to CSAKGGGQET. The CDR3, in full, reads CSAKGGGQETQYF.

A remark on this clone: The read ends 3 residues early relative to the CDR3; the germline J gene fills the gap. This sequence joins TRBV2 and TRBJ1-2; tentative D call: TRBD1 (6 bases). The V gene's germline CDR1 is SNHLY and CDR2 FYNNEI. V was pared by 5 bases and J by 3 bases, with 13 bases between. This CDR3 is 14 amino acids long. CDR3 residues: CASSPDRLYYGYTF. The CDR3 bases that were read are TGTGCCAGCAGTCCAGACAGGCTTTACTATGGC.

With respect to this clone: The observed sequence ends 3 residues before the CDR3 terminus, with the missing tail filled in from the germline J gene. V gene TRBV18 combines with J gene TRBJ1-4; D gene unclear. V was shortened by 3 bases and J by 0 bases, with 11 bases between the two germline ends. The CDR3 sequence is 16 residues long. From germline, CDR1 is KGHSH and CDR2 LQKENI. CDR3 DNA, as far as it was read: TGTGCCAGCTCACCCCGGTTGATAACAACTAATGAAAAA. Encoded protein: CASSPRLITTNEK. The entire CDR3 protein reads CASSPRLITTNEKLFF.

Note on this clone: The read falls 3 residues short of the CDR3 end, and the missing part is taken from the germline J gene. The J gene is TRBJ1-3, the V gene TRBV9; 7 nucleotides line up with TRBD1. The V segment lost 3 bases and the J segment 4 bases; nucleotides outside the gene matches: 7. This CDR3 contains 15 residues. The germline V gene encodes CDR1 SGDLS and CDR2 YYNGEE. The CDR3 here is CASSARQGSGNTIYF. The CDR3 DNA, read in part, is TGTGCCAGCAGCGCTAGACAGGGCTCCGGAAACACC.

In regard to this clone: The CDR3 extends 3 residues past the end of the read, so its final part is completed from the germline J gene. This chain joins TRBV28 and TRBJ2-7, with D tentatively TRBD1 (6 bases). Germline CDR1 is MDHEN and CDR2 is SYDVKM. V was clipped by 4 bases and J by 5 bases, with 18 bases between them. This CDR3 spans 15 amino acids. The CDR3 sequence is CASSSGATGSNEQYF. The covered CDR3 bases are TGTGCCAGCAGTTCTGGGGCTACAGGGTCCAACGAG. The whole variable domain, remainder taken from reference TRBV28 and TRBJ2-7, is DVKVTQSSRYLVKRTGEKVFLECVQDMDHENMFWYRQDPGLGLRLIYFSYDVKMKEKGDIPEGYSVSREKKERFSLILESASTNQTSMYLCASSSGATGSNEQYFGPGTRLTVT.

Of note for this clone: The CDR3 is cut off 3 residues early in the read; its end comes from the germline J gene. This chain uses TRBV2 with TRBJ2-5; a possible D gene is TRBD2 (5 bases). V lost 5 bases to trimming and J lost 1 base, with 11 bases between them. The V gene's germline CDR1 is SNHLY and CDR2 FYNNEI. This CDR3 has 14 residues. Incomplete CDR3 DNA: TGTGCCAGCAGTCAAGACTATGCCCAAGAGACC. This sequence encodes CASSQDYAQET. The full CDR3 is CASSQDYAQETQYF.

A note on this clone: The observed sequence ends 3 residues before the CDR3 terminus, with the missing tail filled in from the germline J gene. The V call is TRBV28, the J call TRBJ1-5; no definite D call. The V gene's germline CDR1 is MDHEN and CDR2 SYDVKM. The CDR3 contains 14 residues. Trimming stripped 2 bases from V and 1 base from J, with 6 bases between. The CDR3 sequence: CASSLQISNQPQHF. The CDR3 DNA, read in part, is TGTGCCAGCAGTTTACAGATCAGCAATCAGCCC.

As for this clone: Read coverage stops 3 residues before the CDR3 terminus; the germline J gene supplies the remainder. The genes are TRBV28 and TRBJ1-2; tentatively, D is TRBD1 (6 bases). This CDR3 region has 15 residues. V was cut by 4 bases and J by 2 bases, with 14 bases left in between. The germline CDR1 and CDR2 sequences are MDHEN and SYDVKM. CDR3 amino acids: CASSSLGGENYGYTF. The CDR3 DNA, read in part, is TGTGCCAGCAGTTCGCTAGGGGGTGAGAACTATGGC.

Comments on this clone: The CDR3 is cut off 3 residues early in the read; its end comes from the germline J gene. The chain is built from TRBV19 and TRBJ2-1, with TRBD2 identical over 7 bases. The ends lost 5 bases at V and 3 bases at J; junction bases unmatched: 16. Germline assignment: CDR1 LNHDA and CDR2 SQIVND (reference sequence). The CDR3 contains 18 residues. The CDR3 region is CASSPKQGAGLLYNEQFF. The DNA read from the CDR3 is TGTGCCAGTAGTCCCAAGCAGGGAGCGGGGCTCCTCTACAATGAG.

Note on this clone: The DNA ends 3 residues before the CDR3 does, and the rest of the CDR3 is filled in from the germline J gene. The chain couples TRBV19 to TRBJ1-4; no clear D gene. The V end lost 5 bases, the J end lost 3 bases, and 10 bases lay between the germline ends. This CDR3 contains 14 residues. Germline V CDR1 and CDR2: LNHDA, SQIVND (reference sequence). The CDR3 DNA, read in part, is TGTGCCAGTAGTTATGGAAGGGCTAATGAAAAA. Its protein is CASSYGRANEK. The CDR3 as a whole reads CASSYGRANEKLFF.

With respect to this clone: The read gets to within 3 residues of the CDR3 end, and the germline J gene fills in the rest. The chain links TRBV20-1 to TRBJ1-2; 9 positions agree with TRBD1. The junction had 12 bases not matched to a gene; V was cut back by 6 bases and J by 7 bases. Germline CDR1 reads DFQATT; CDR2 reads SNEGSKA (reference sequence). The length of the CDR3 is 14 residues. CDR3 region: CSAYPAGQGGGYTF. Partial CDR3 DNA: TGCAGTGCCTACCCTGCGGGACAGGGCGGTGGC.

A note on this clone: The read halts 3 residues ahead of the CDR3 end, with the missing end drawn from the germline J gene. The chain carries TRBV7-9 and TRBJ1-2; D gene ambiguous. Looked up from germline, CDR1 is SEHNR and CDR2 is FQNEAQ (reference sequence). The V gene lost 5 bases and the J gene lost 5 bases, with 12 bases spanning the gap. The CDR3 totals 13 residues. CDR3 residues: CASSALRWYGYTF. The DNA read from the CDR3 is TGTGCCAGCAGCGCGCTCAGGTGGTATGGC. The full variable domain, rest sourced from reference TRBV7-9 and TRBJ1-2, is DTGVSQNPRHKITKRGQNVTFRCDPISEHNRLYWYRQTLGQGPEFLTYFQNEAQLEKSRLLSDRFSAERPKGSFSTLEIQRTEQGDSAMYLCASSALRWYGYTFGSGTRLTVV.

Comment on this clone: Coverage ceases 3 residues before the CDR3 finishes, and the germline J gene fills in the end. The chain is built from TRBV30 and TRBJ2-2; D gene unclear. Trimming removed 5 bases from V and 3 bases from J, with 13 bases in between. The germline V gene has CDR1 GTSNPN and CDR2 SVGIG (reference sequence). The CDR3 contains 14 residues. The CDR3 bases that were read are TGTGCCTGGGCTGCCGACACGGACACCGGGGAG. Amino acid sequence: CAWAADTDTGE. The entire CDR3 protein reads CAWAADTDTGELFF.